Detailed here is one TCR beta chain. Its antigen is not identified. The CDR3 sequence is 14 residues long. V gave up 4 bases and J gave up 7 bases; unmatched junction bases: 4. Germline V gene lookup returns CDR1 WSHSY and CDR2 SAAADI. PCR primers comprised 60 Vbeta and 13 Jbeta primers. Measured with immunoSEQ multiplex PCR; TCRdb has only the in-frame clones, and not every one. The repertoire consists of some 170,000 clones, with about 81% occurring once and the leading ten covering 1.5% to 2%. The data originate from a study of cytomegalovirus exposure and HLA in healthy donors. Study observations and caveats: Most TCR sequences were seen very rarely across donors, but some public TCRs occurred in many. 164 TCR beta chains were listed as cytomegalovirus-associated.

V and J are TRBV10-2 and TRBJ2-1, with 10 bases identical to TRBD2. Sequenced sample: PBMCs. This clonotype originated in a woman aged 18-29 years in good health and CMV-seronegative. The CDR3 DNA reads TGCGCCAGCAGTGTTGCTAGCGGGAGAAATGAGCAGTTCTTC. This sequence encodes CASSVASGRNEQFF.